Described below is a single TCR beta chain sequence and its context. Its antigen remains unknown. These data are taken from a study of OX40 agonist ivuxolimab in advanced cancers. Study conclusions and caveats: The CD4+ and CD8+ T cells in the blood had expanded clonally by week 6 at 0.1 to 3.0 mg/kg.

The germline gives CDR1 LGHNA, CDR2 YSLEER. V gave up 3 bases and J gave up 0 bases, with 12 bases separating them. The CDR3 sequence is 15 residues long. Repertoires were generated with immunoSEQ multiplex PCR, while TCRdb's copy carries only in-frame clones and drops some. Of more than 15,000 clones in the sample, over 75% were seen once. The clonotype originates from an adult with an advanced solid tumor such as melanoma, head and neck, liver or kidney cancer. The input for sequencing was CD4+ or CD8+ T cells sorted from blood, taken in a trial of the OX40 agonist ivuxolimab. This sequence joins TRBV4-3 and TRBJ2-7; D gene ambiguous. CDR3 nucleotide sequence: TGCGCCAGCAGCCAGAGACGACCTGACTCCTACGAGCAGTACTTC. Translated, it gives CASSQRRPDSYEQYF.